These 6 T cell receptor beta chains were all obtained from the same sample, sequenced in a study of T-cell memory formation after mild COVID-19. MiXCR, run by TCRdb on the 5' RACE reads, gives a single entry per CDR3 protein. The sample records 140,000 to 150,000 distinct CDR3 sequences, 20% to 25% being singletons. Sequencing used PBMCs or a T cell subset sorted from them (not recorded which). These TCRs come from an adult woman who had mild COVID-19 (a few samples of this study predate the infection). Cell type and time point are not known.

Only a few counts were recorded for this clonotype. J is TRBJ2-7 and V is TRBV2, with 9 bases matching TRBD2. CDR1 is SNHLY and CDR2 is FYNNEI in the germline V gene. Trimming removed 7 bases from V and 5 bases from J; junction bases left unmatched: 6. CDR3 size: 13 residues. This CDR3 reads CASMGLAGNEQYF. The DNA for the CDR3 is TGTGCCAGCATGGGACTAGCAGGCAACGAGCAGTACTTC.

This clonotype was counted only a few times. The J gene is TRBJ2-5, the V gene TRBV29-1; D remains unclear. Germline V gives CDR1 SQVTM, CDR2 ANQGSEA. The CDR3 runs 12 residues. Trimming stripped 7 bases from V and 5 bases from J, with 14 bases between. The CDR3 sequence: CSGREIGETQYF. The CDR3 DNA follows: TGCAGCGGTCGCGAAATCGGGGAGACCCAGTACTTC. Using reference TRBV29-1 and TRBJ2-5 for the parts outside the CDR3, the full variable domain is SAVISQKPSRDICQRGTSLTIQCQVDSQVTMMFWYRQQPGQSLTLIATANQGSEATYESGFVIDKFPISRPNLTFSTLTVSNMSPEDSSIYLCSGREIGETQYFGPGTRLLVL.

This clonotype occurred a few times. The chain links TRBV5-1 to TRBJ2-1; tentatively, D is TRBD1 or TRBD2 (5 bases each). This CDR3 contains 12 residues. Germline V gene sequence: CDR1 SGHRS, CDR2 YFSETQ. Trimming shortened V by 1 base and J by 9 bases, and 8 bases separated the two germline ends. In DNA, the CDR3 is TGCGCCAGCAGCTTGACGGGGCCTGAGCAGTTCTTC. Translated, it gives CASSLTGPEQFF.

This chain joins TRBV19 and TRBJ2-7; TRBD1 might be the D (7 bases). Trimming cost V 3 bases and J 1 base, with 13 bases left between them. Germline CDR1 LNHDA, CDR2 SQIVND (reference sequence). CDR3 length equals 15 residues. DNA of the CDR3: TGTGCCAGTAGTATTGTTCCAGGGGGGTCCTACGAGCAGTACTTC. Translating gives CASSIVPGGSYEQYF. Together with reference TRBV19 and TRBJ2-7, the CDR3 gives the full variable domain: DGGITQSPKYLFRKEGQNVTLSCEQNLNHDAMYWYRQDPGQGLRLIYYSQIVNDFQKGDIAEGYSVSREKKESFPLTVTSAQKNPTAFYLCASSIVPGGSYEQYFGPGTRLTVT.

This clonotype was found a few times. The V and J genes are TRBV3-1 and TRBJ2-5, with D tentatively TRBD2 (6 bases). The CDR3 is 14 amino acids. V was shortened by 1 base and J by 5 bases, with 11 bases between the two germline ends. The germline CDR1 and CDR2 sequences are LGHDT and YNNKEL (reference sequence). In nucleotides, the CDR3 is TGTGCCAGCAGCCAAGGTCCGGGACTCGAGACCCAGTACTTC. This gives the protein CASSQGPGLETQYF.

The V gene is TRBV7-8, the J gene TRBJ1-2; TRBD1 matches at 8 bases. The CDR3 totals 18 residues. V lost 0 bases and J lost 3; bases outside the gene matches: 12. The germline gives CDR1 SGHVS, CDR2 FQNEAQ. CDR3 amino acids: CASSLASQGAVGYYGYTF. The CDR3 DNA reads as TGTGCCAGCAGCTTAGCGAGTCAGGGGGCAGTGGGGTACTATGGCTACACCTTC.